The present T cell receptor (beta chain) was sequenced within a study of blood T cell repertoires in COVID-19. On the study more broadly: COVID-19 samples, acute and convalescent, were from the United States, Italy and Spain.

Ages ranged from about 18 to 100 years, with residence in 20 to 30 US areas. Cohort assignment relied on participant-reported clinical history. This CDR3 region has 11 residues. CDR1 is DFQATT, CDR2 SNEGSKA, per germline (reference sequence). V was shortened by 6 bases and J by 9 bases, with 15 bases between the two germline ends. Produced via immunoSEQ multiplex PCR; TCRdb's table is partial and in-frame only. The table includes about 140,000 clones, 85% to 90% detected once. The specimen sequenced was PBMCs or T cells enriched from blood (not recorded which). J is TRBJ2-7 and V is TRBV20-1; D is ambiguous. This receptor was obtained from a man aged 55 to 70 who had recovered from COVID-19. The CDR3 loop is CSAQRELRQYF. The CDR3 nucleotides are TGCAGTGCCCAACGAGAACTGCGGCAGTACTTC.